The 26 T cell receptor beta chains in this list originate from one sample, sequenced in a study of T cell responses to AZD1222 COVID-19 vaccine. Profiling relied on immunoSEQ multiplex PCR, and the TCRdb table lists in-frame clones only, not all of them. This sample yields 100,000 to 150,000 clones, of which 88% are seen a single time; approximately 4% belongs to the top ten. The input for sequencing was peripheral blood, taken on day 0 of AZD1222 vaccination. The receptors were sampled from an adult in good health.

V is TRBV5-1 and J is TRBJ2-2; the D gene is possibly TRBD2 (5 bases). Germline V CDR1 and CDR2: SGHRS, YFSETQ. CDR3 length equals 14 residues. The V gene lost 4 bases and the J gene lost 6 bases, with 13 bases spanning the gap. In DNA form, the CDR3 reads TGCGCCAGCAGCCCGGACTTAATGGCCGGGGAGCTGTTTTTT. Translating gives CASSPDLMAGELFF.

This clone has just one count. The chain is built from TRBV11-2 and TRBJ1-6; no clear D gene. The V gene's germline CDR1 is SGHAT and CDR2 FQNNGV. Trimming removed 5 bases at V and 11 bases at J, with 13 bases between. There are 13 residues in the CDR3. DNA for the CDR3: TGTGCCAGCAGCCCTCAAGGCGGAGCACCCCTCCACTTT. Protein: CASSPQGGAPLHF.

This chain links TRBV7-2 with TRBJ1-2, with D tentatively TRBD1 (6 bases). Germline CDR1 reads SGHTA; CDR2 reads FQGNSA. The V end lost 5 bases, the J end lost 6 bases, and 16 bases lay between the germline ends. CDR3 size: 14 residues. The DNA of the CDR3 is TGTGCCAGCAGCGCCGTGGGGGCTCCGGATGGCTACACCTTC. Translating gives CASSAVGAPDGYTF.

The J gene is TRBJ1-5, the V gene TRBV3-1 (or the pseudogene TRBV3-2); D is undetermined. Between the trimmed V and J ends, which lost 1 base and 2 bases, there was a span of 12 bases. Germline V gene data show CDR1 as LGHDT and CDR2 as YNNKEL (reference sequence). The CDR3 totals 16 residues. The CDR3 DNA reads TGTGCCAGCAGCCAAGGTGGACGCCGAGGCAATCAGCCCCAGCATTTT. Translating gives CASSQGGRRGNQPQHF.

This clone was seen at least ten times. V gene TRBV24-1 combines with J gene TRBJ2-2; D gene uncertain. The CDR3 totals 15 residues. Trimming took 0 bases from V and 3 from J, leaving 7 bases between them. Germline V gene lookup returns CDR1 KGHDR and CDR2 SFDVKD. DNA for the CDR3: TGTGCCACCAGTGATTTGCAATCGGACACCGGGGAGCTGTTTTTT. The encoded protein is CATSDLQSDTGELFF.

The CDR3 loop reads CASSFHTMNTEAFF. CDR3 nucleotides: TGTGCCAGCAGCTTTCACACTATGAACACTGAAGCTTTCTTT. The chain joins TRBV11-1 to TRBJ1-1; no clear D gene. The CDR3 runs 14 residues. Deletions cut 3 bases from V and 0 bases from J, with 8 bases between. Germline CDR1 is SGHAT and CDR2 is FQDESV (reference sequence).

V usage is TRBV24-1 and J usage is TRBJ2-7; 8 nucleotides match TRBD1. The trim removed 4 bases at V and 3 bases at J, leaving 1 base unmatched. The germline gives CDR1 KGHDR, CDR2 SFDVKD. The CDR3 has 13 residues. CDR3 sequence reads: CATSDTGGYEQYF. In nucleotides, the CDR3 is TGTGCCACCAGTGACACAGGGGGCTACGAGCAGTACTTC.

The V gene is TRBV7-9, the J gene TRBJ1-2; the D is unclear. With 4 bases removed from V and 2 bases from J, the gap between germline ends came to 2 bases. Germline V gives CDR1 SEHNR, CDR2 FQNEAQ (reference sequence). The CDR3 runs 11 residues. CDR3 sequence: CASSSNYGYTF. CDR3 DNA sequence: TGTGCCAGCAGCTCCAACTATGGCTACACCTTC.

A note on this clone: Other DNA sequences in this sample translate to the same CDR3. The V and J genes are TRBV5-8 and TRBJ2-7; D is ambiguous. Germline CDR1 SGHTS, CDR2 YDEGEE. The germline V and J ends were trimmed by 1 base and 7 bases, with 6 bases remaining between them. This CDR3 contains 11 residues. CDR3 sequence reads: CASSLYGEQYF. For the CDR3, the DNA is TGTGCCAGCAGCTTGTATGGGGAGCAGTACTTC.

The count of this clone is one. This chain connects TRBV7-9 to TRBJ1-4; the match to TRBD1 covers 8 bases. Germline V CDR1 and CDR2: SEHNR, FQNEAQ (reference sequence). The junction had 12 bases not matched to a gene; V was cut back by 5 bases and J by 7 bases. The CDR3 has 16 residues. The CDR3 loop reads CASSGPTGDGSEKLFF. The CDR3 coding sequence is TGTGCCAGCAGCGGGCCGACAGGGGATGGTAGTGAAAAACTGTTTTTT.

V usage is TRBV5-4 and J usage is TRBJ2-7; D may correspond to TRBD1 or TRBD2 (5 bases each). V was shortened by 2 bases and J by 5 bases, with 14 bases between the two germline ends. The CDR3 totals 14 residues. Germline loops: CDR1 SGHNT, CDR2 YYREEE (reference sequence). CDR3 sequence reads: CASSLPGAANEQYF. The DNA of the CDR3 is TGTGCCAGCAGCTTACCCGGGGCCGCCAACGAGCAGTACTTC.

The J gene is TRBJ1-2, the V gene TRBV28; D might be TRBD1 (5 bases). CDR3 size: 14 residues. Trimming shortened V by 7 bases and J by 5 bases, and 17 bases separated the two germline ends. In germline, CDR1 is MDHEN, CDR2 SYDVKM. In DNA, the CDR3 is TGTGCCAGCAACCTAGGGACCTATCTTTATGGCTACACCTTC. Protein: CASNLGTYLYGYTF.

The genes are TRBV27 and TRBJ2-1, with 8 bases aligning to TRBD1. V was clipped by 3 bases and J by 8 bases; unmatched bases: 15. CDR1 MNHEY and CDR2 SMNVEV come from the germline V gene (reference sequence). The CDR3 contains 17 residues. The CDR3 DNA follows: TGTGCCAGCAGTTTCCTTCCGACAGGGGAGTATGTCCATGAGCAGTTCTTC. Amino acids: CASSFLPTGEYVHEQFF.

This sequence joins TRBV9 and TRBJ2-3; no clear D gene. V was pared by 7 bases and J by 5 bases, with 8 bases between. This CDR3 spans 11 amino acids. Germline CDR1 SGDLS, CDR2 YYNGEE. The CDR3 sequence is CASGLVDTQYF. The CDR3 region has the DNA TGTGCCAGCGGGTTGGTAGATACGCAGTATTTT.

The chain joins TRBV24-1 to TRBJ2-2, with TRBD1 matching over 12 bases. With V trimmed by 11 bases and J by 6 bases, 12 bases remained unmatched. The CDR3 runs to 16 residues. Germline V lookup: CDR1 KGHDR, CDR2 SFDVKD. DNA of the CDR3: TGTGCCAGTGGACCTCGGGACAGGGGGCGCTCCGGGGAGCTGTTTTTT. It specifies CASGPRDRGRSGELFF.

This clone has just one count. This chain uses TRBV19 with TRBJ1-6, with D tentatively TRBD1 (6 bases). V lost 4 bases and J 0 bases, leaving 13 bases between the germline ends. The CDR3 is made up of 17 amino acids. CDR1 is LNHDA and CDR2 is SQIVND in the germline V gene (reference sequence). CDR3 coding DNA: TGTGCCAGTAGTAACCCGGACAGATTCTCCTATAATTCACCCCTCCACTTT. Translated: CASSNPDRFSYNSPLHF.

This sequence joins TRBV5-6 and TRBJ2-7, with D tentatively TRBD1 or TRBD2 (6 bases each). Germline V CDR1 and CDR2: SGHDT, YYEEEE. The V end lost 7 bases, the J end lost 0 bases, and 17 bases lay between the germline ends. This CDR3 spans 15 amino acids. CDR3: CASYAGGLSSYEQYF. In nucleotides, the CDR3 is TGTGCCAGCTACGCCGGGGGCCTTAGCTCCTACGAGCAGTACTTC.

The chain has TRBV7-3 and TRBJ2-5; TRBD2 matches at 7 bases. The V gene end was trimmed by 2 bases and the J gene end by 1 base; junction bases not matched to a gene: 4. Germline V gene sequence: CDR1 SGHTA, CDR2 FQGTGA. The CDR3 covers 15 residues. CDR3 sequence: CASSLAAGIQETQYF. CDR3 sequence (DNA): TGTGCCAGCAGCTTAGCAGCGGGGATCCAAGAGACCCAGTACTTC.

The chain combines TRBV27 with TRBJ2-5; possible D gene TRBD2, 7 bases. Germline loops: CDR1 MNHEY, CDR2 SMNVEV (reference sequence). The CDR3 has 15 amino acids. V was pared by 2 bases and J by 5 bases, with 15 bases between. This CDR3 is CASSLLGGAGETQYF. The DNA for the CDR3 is TGTGCCAGCAGTTTACTGGGGGGGGCTGGGGAGACCCAGTACTTC.

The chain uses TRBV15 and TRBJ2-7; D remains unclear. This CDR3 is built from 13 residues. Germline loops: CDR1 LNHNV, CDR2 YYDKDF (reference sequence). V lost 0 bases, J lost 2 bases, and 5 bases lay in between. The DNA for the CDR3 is TGTGCCACCAGCAGAGATAATGCCTACGAGCAGTACTTC. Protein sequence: CATSRDNAYEQYF.

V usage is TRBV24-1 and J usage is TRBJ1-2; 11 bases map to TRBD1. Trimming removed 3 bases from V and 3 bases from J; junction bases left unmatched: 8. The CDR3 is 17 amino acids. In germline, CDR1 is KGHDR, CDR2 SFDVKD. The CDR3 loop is CATSDPSRTGGDYGYTF. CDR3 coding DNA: TGTGCCACCAGTGATCCTTCCCGGACAGGGGGCGACTATGGCTACACCTTC.

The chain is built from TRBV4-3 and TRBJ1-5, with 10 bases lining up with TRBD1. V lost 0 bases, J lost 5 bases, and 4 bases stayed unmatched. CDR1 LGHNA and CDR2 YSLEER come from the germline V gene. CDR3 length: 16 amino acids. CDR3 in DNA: TGCGCCAGCAGCCAAGATTGGGGACAGGGGTATCAGCCCCAGCATTTT. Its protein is CASSQDWGQGYQPQHF.

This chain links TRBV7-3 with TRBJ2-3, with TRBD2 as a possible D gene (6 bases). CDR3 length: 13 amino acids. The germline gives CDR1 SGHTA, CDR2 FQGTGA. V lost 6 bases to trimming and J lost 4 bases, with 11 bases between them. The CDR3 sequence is CASSFGTPDTQYF. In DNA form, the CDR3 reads TGTGCCAGCAGTTTTGGGACTCCAGATACGCAGTATTTT. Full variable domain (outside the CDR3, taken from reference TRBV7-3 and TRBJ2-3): GAGVSQTPSNKVTEKGKYVELRCDPISGHTALYWYRQSLGQGPEFLIYFQGTGAADDSGLPNDRFFAVRPEGSVSTLKIQRTERGDSAVYLCASSFGTPDTQYFGPGTRLTVL.

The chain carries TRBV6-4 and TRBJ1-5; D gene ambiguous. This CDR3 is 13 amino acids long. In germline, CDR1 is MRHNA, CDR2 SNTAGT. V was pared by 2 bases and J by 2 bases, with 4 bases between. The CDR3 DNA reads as TGTGCCAGCAGTGACACGGGCAATCAGCCCCAGCATTTT. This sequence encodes CASSDTGNQPQHF.

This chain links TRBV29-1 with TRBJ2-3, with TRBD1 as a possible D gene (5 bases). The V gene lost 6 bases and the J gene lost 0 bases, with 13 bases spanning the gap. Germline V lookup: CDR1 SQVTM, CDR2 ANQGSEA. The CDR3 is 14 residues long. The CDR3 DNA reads TGCAGCGTCGCGACAGACTCTAGCACAGATACGCAGTATTTT. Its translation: CSVATDSSTDTQYF.

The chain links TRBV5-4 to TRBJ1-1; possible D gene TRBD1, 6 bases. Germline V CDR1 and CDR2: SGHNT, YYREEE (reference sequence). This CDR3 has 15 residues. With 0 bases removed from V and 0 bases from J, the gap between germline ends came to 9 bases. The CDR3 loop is CASSLGTDMNTEAFF. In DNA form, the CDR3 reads TGTGCCAGCAGCTTGGGGACAGATATGAACACTGAAGCTTTCTTT.